The next 19 T cell receptor beta chains were all read from a single sample in a study of shared clonotypes between healthy human individuals. Sequenced by immunoSEQ multiplex PCR; TCRdb stores in-frame clones only, minus some. The table records fewer than 2.5 million clones, 93% of them present only once. Specimen: naive CD4+ T cells from PBMCs. Subset meaning: CD45RA+ positively selected. These receptors all stem from a young man in good health. Some clones in this sample may be carry-over from other donors' samples.

The CDR3 protein is CASSLERGERYGYTF. The CDR3 DNA is TGTGCCAGCAGTTTAGAGAGGGGAGAGCGGTATGGCTACACCTTC. This chain uses TRBV28 with TRBJ1-2, with TRBD1 as a possible D gene (5 bases). The CDR3 has 15 residues. Trimming took 2 bases from V and 5 from J, leaving 15 bases between them. Germline assignment: CDR1 MDHEN and CDR2 SYDVKM.

The genes are TRBV11-3 and TRBJ2-3; a possible D gene is TRBD1 (5 bases). Germline V gene sequence: CDR1 SGHNT, CDR2 YENEEA. The CDR3 totals 14 residues. Trimming took off 5 bases at V and 2 bases at J, with 11 bases between the two ends. Here the CDR3 DNA reads TGTGCCAGCAGCCCAGACAGATACACAGATACGCAGTATTTT. Protein product: CASSPDRYTDTQYF.

The V gene is TRBV19, the J gene TRBJ1-4, with D perhaps TRBD1 (6 bases). Germline CDR1 and CDR2: LNHDA and SQIVND (reference sequence). There are 14 residues in the CDR3. V was shortened by 2 bases and J by 4 bases, with 8 bases between the two germline ends. In nucleotides, the CDR3 is TGTGCCAGTAGTATACCGGACAGTAATGAAAAACTGTTTTTT. It is translated as CASSIPDSNEKLFF.

This clone came up once. The chain employs TRBV5-1 and TRBJ1-2; TRBD1 is a possible D gene (5 bases). Germline-derived CDR1 and CDR2 are SGHRS and YFSETQ. The V gene lost 3 bases and the J gene lost 3 bases, with 12 bases spanning the gap. There are 14 residues in the CDR3. CDR3 loop: CASSSKGNYYGYTF. CDR3 coding DNA: TGCGCCAGCAGCTCAAAGGGGAACTACTATGGCTACACCTTC.

The V and J genes are TRBV29-1 and TRBJ2-1, with D hard to call. Trimming removed 6 bases at V and 10 bases at J, with 13 bases between. The CDR3 runs 11 residues. Germline V gene data show CDR1 as SQVTM and CDR2 as ANQGSEA. The CDR3 spells CSVDKRREQFF. CDR3 coding DNA: TGCAGCGTCGATAAAAGGCGCGAGCAGTTCTTC.

The rearrangement joins TRBV18 to TRBJ2-5, with D unclear. CDR3 length: 14 amino acids. Germline V gene lookup returns CDR1 KGHSH and CDR2 LQKENI. V lost 3 bases and J lost 4, with 12 bases in between. The CDR3 sequence is CASSPKKLPETQYF. CDR3 coding DNA: TGTGCCAGCTCACCCAAGAAGCTCCCAGAGACCCAGTACTTC.

The gene calls are TRBV5-8 and TRBJ1-3, with D possibly TRBD1 on 6 matching bases. Germline-derived CDR1 and CDR2 are SGHTS and YDEGEE. The length of the CDR3 is 16 residues. Trimming cost V 4 bases and J 4 bases, with 18 bases left between them. CDR3 residues: CASSVYRRTAGNTIYF. CDR3 coding DNA: TGTGCCAGCAGCGTCTACAGACGGACAGCAGGAAACACCATATATTTT.

V is TRBV18 and J is TRBJ2-1; tentatively, D is TRBD1 (5 bases). Germline V gene lookup returns CDR1 KGHSH and CDR2 LQKENI. Deletions cut 0 bases from V and 0 bases from J, with 15 bases between. The length of the CDR3 is 18 residues. The CDR3 region is CASSPPVGLSTSYNEQFF. CDR3 bases: TGTGCCAGCTCACCACCGGTGGGGCTATCAACCTCCTACAATGAGCAGTTCTTC.

This clone was seen once. V usage is TRBV18 and J usage is TRBJ1-1; D is ambiguous. In germline, CDR1 is KGHSH, CDR2 LQKENI. Trimming took off 4 bases at V and 1 base at J, with 10 bases between the two ends. CDR3 length equals 14 residues. CDR3 protein: CASSQQRENTEAFF. CDR3 bases: TGTGCCAGCTCACAACAGAGGGAGAACACTGAAGCTTTCTTT.

This chain joins TRBV4-1 and TRBJ2-3; TRBD2 matches 10 bases. The trim removed 0 bases at V and 10 bases at J, leaving 13 bases unmatched. Germline CDR1 MGHRA, CDR2 YSYEKL. This CDR3 comprises 17 residues. The CDR3 loop is CASSQEGWASGSRAQYF. The CDR3 nucleotides read TGCGCCAGCAGCCAAGAGGGCTGGGCTAGCGGGAGTCGGGCGCAGTATTTT.

The chain carries TRBV20-1 and TRBJ1-1; a possible D gene is TRBD1 (5 bases). V was trimmed by 5 bases and J by 6 bases, leaving 10 bases between them. The CDR3 spans 11 residues. CDR1 and CDR2 from the germline V gene are DFQATT and SNEGSKA (reference sequence). CDR3: CSAPRGPEAFF. The DNA for the CDR3 is TGCAGTGCTCCGAGGGGCCCTGAAGCTTTCTTT.

The sample holds one count of this clone. The CDR3 coding sequence is TGCGCCAGCTGCGGACAGGGGGCGATCAATGAGCAGTTCTTC. Its protein is CASCGQGAINEQFF. The chain recombines TRBV5-1 with TRBJ2-1, with 11 nucleotides matching TRBD1. The CDR3 loop spans 14 amino acids. Trimming took 7 bases from V and 6 from J; bases not matched to a gene: 6. Looked up from germline, CDR1 is SGHRS and CDR2 is YFSETQ.

The chain is built from TRBV5-1 and TRBJ2-5, with a tentative D call TRBD2 (5 bases). Trimming took 0 bases from V and 7 from J, leaving 16 bases between them. The germline gives CDR1 SGHRS, CDR2 YFSETQ. The CDR3 is 15 residues long. The CDR3 reads CASSLEIAQEGTQYF. In DNA form, the CDR3 reads TGCGCCAGCAGCTTGGAAATAGCGCAGGAAGGGACCCAGTACTTC.

This sequence joins TRBV19 and TRBJ1-5, with D perhaps matching TRBD1 (5 bases). CDR1 is LNHDA, CDR2 SQIVND, per germline (reference sequence). There are 15 residues in the CDR3. V lost 2 bases and J lost 0, with 8 bases in between. The CDR3 reads CASSIRQFSNQPQHF. Written as DNA, the CDR3 is TGTGCCAGTAGTATACGACAGTTTAGCAATCAGCCCCAGCATTTT.

This sequence joins TRBV7-3 and TRBJ2-7, with no clear D. CDR1 SGHTA and CDR2 FQGTGA come from the germline V gene. The CDR3 runs to 14 residues. Deletions cut 5 bases from V and 7 bases from J, with 18 bases between. This chain's CDR3 is CASSPSGSPKEQYF. CDR3 sequence (DNA): TGTGCCAGCAGCCCCAGTGGCTCTCCGAAAGAGCAGTACTTC.

This chain joins TRBV7-8 and TRBJ1-4, with TRBD1 as a possible D gene (5 bases). CDR1 is SGHVS, CDR2 FQNEAQ, per germline. The V and J ends lost 2 bases and 0 bases respectively, with 10 bases between them. The CDR3 has 16 residues. CDR3 nucleotides: TGTGCCAGCAGCTTACCAGGGATAGCAACTAATGAAAAACTGTTTTTT. Translating gives CASSLPGIATNEKLFF.

This clone has just one count. The genes are TRBV28 and TRBJ1-2; D possibly corresponds to TRBD1 (6 bases). The CDR3 length is 16 residues. Germline values: CDR1 MDHEN, CDR2 SYDVKM. Trimming took off 8 bases at V and 5 bases at J, with 24 bases between the two ends. The CDR3 sequence is CASHFAGGGAGYGYTF. In nucleotides, the CDR3 is TGTGCCAGCCATTTTGCGGGCGGGGGCGCGGGGTATGGCTACACCTTC.

V usage is TRBV28 and J usage is TRBJ1-2; weak D call: TRBD1 (6 bases). V dropped 10 bases and J dropped 2 bases, with 17 bases sitting between them. The CDR3 length is 14 residues. CDR1 is MDHEN, CDR2 SYDVKM, per germline. The CDR3 DNA is TGTGCCACCCTGGGGAGGAGGGGGAACTATGGCTACACCTTC. It is translated as CATLGRRGNYGYTF.

The chain has TRBV9 and TRBJ2-3; D is unclear. In germline, CDR1 is SGDLS, CDR2 YYNGEE. The CDR3 contains 14 residues. Trimming removed 3 bases from V and 7 bases from J, with 15 bases in between. The DNA for the CDR3 is TGTGCCAGCAGCGCCTCACCGGCGGAGTATACGCAGTATTTT. Translated, it gives CASSASPAEYTQYF.